Following are 9 T cell receptor beta chains from one sample sequenced in a study of T-cell memory formation after mild COVID-19 (dated by TCRdb to the early 2020s). Library prep was done by 5' RACE. Sequencing took place on an Illumina NovaSeq 6000. The public sequencing data were trimmed at Q25 with fastp and processed into clonotypes with MiXCR by TCRdb, which kept only in-frame beta chains. Each entry merges the rows of one CDR3 protein and shows their most common DNA and genes. The sample includes around 500,000 distinct CDR3 sequences, with around a sixth observed a single time. The ten largest clonotypes hold roughly 12% of the sample. Sequences were obtained from PBMCs or a T cell subset sorted from them (not recorded which). The receptors originated from an adult woman who had mild COVID-19 (a few samples of this study predate the infection). The sample titles of this study are shuffled in the database, so cell type and time point are left out; the donor was told from shared clones.

This clonotype showed up just a few times. This chain links TRBV4-1 with TRBJ2-7; 7 positions agree with TRBD1. CDR1 is MGHRA, CDR2 YSYEKL, per germline. The CDR3 runs to 15 residues. V lost 5 bases, J lost 0 bases, and 7 bases stayed unmatched. DNA of the CDR3: TGCGCCAGCAGCACCGTGGACAGGAGCTCCTACGAGCAGTACTTC. It encodes CASSTVDRSSYEQYF.

This clonotype was counted a few times. The chain carries TRBV5-1 and TRBJ2-4, with D possibly TRBD1 on 6 matching bases. This CDR3 spans 15 amino acids. Germline CDR1 is SGHRS and CDR2 is YFSETQ. The V and J ends lost 0 bases and 6 bases respectively, with 13 bases between them. The CDR3 region has the DNA TGCGCCAGCAGCTTGGTCCCAGGGGTGGGAAACATTCAGTACTTC. Its protein product is CASSLVPGVGNIQYF.

The rearrangement links TRBV29-1 to TRBJ2-1; 11 bases are a match to TRBD2. V trimming: 7 bases; J trimming: 4 bases; junction bases outside the gene matches: 12. The CDR3 extends over 16 amino acids. Germline V lookup: CDR1 SQVTM, CDR2 ANQGSEA. CDR3: CSGSGTSGRLYNEQFF. The CDR3, as DNA: TGCAGCGGCTCCGGGACTAGCGGTCGTCTTTACAATGAGCAGTTCTTC.

V usage is TRBV12-3 or TRBV12-4 and J usage is TRBJ2-7, with no clear D. Trimming took 3 bases from V and 6 from J, leaving 6 bases between them. This CDR3 has 11 residues. The CDR3 nucleotides are TGTGCCAGCAGTTTTGGCGCCGAGCAGTACTTC. Residues: CASSFGAEQYF.

The sample holds a few counts of this clonotype. The V call is TRBV4-2, the J call TRBJ1-2; D not resolved. The CDR3 sequence is 14 residues long. Germline V gives CDR1 LGHNA, CDR2 YNFKEQ. Trimming left V 1 base short and J 4 bases short, with 10 bases between. CDR3 nucleotides: TGTGCCAGCAGCCAAGTTACCGTGGGCTATGGCTACACCTTC. It codes for CASSQVTVGYGYTF.

This clonotype was counted only a few times. The chain has TRBV12-3 or TRBV12-4 and TRBJ2-1; D remains unclear. Trimming left V 4 bases short and J 0 bases short, with 13 bases between. CDR3 length equals 16 residues. CDR3 coding DNA: TGTGCCAGCAGTTCCAATACCCTGAGCTCCTACAATGAGCAGTTCTTC. Translated: CASSSNTLSSYNEQFF.

This rearrangement joins TRBV11-3 to TRBJ2-3, with a tentative D call TRBD1 (6 bases). The CDR3 runs to 20 residues. From germline, CDR1 is SGHNT and CDR2 YENEEA. V shed 3 bases and J shed 6 bases, with 31 bases lying between them. CDR3 nucleotide sequence: TGTGCCAGCAGCTTTCGCATTCCCCCGCCCCAGCCAGGGGTTCTGGATACGCAGTATTTT. Translated: CASSFRIPPPQPGVLDTQYF.

In this sample, this clonotype turned up a few times. The chain combines TRBV11-2 with TRBJ2-3, with a possible D match to TRBD2 (5 bases). The V gene's germline CDR1 is SGHAT and CDR2 FQNNGV. This CDR3 has 14 amino acids. The V end lost 6 bases, the J end lost 6 bases, and 16 bases lay between the germline ends. The CDR3 is CASSAVEGRDTQYF. DNA of the CDR3: TGTGCCAGCAGTGCGGTCGAGGGCAGGGATACGCAGTATTTT.

This clonotype was seen more than once but under ten times. The J gene is TRBJ2-1, the V gene TRBV6-4, with TRBD1 matching over 7 bases. The CDR3 contains 17 residues. Germline V gene data show CDR1 as MRHNA and CDR2 as SNTAGT. Trimming took 3 bases from V and 2 from J; bases not matched to a gene: 10. The CDR3 coding sequence is TGTGCCAGCAGTGAGTCCTACAGACAGGGACCCTACAATGAGCAGTTCTTC. Translating it yields CASSESYRQGPYNEQFF.